Listed below are T cell receptor beta chains from one sample, sequenced in a study of blood T cell repertoires in COVID-19. Profiled with immunoSEQ multiplex PCR; TCRdb holds only in-frame clones, not every one. Of roughly 190,000 clones detected, approximately 80% appear once; the ten largest clones hold about 5%. The sample consisted of PBMCs or T cells enriched from blood (not recorded which). These receptors were taken from a woman aged 55-69 years with acute COVID-19. The CDR3 runs from the conserved cysteine through the conserved F or W. D genes are given only for firm matches. A clone size is listed for some rows: how often the clone was seen (once, few, many), or a class if it is expanded.

clone_size	d_call	j_call	v_call	cdr3_aa	cdr3_nt
NA	NA	TRBJ1-2	TRBV11-3	CASSGPGSEGYTF	TGTGCCAGCAGCGGCCCGGGGTCCGAGGGCTACACCTTC
once	TRBD1	TRBJ1-6	TRBV6-6	CASSRTGTASPDNSPLHF	TGTGCCAGCAGTCGGACCGGGACAGCGTCCCCCGATAATTCACCCCTCCACTTT
NA	NA	TRBJ2-3	TRBV9	CASSRPGVGIDTQYF	TGTGCCAGCAGCAGGCCGGGTGTCGGAATAGATACGCAGTATTTT
few	NA	TRBJ2-1	TRBV6-1	CASSDRNEQFF	TGTGCCAGCAGTGACCGCAATGAGCAGTTCTTC
NA	TRBD1	TRBJ2-7	TRBV30	CAWSLLGQGSEQYF	TGTGCCTGGAGCCTCCTCGGACAGGGTAGCGAGCAGTACTTC
NA	TRBD1	TRBJ1-6	TRBV2	CASIIGVQGGGPLHF	TGTGCCAGCATTATAGGGGTTCAAGGGGGCGGACCCCTCCACTTT
NA	NA	TRBJ2-5	TRBV7-2	CASSPRQYLQETQYF	TGTGCCAGCAGCCCCCGACAGTATCTCCAAGAGACCCAGTACTTC
NA	TRBD1	TRBJ1-2	TRBV12-3/TRBV12-4	CASSGDRALGYTF	TGTGCCAGCAGTGGGGACAGGGCACTTGGCTACACCTTC
NA	TRBD1	TRBJ1-3	TRBV10-3	CAITSGQPFSGNTIYF	TGTGCCATCACCTCGGGACAGCCGTTCTCTGGAAACACCATATATTTT
NA	TRBD2	TRBJ2-7	TRBV5-1	CASSSGTSDFYEQYF	TGCGCCAGCAGCTCCGGGACTAGCGATTTCTACGAGCAGTACTTC
NA	NA	TRBJ1-2	TRBV29-1	CSVEDRGGLGYGYTF	TGCAGCGTTGAAGACCGCGGGGGACTAGGCTATGGCTACACCTTC
NA	NA	TRBJ1-5	TRBV3-1/TRBV3-2	CARTPVDGEDFQPQHF	TGTGCCAGAACCCCGGTGGACGGGGAGGATTTTCAGCCCCAGCATTTT
NA	TRBD1	TRBJ2-5	TRBV18	CASSPRQGQETQYF	TGTGCCAGCTCACCTCGACAGGGGCAAGAGACCCAGTACTTC
NA	NA	TRBJ1-5	TRBV4-2	CASSQTVGRGNQPQHF	TGTGCCAGCAGCCAAACTGTTGGCAGGGGAAATCAGCCCCAGCATTTT
NA	NA	TRBJ2-1	TRBV6-2/TRBV6-3	CASSSVGVSYNEQFF	TGTGCCAGCAGTTCAGTCGGAGTCTCCTACAATGAGCAGTTCTTC
NA	TRBD1	TRBJ2-6	TRBV4-1	CASKRGTGVTGANVLTF	TGCGCCAGCAAAAGGGGGACAGGGGTGACTGGGGCCAACGTCCTGACTTTC
NA	NA	TRBJ1-1	TRBV3-1/TRBV3-2	CASSPSRQHRLNTEAFF	TGTGCCAGCAGCCCCTCCCGACAGCACAGATTGAACACTGAAGCTTTCTTT
NA	NA	TRBJ1-1	TRBV27	CASSLSGGAAFF	TGTGCCAGCAGTTTATCAGGGGGGGCAGCTTTCTTT
NA	NA	TRBJ1-2	TRBV15	CATSRDRELPKGYTF	TGTGCCACCAGCAGAGATCGGGAACTCCCGAAGGGCTACACCTTC
NA	NA	TRBJ2-5	TRBV7-6	CASSSTAHPGGQGYQETQYF	TGTGCCAGCAGCTCCACCGCACACCCCGGGGGTCAAGGGTACCAAGAGACCCAGTACTTC
NA	TRBD1	TRBJ2-7	TRBV19	CASSFRQGGSYEQYF	TGTGCCAGTAGTTTCCGACAGGGGGGCTCCTACGAGCAGTACTTC
few	NA	TRBJ1-4	TRBV7-2	CASRTGTREKLFF	TGTGCCAGCAGGACCGGGACACGAGAAAAACTGTTTTTT
NA	TRBD2	TRBJ2-1	TRBV5-1	CASTLSLAGGPVEQFF	TGCGCCAGCACTCTGAGTCTAGCGGGGGGGCCAGTTGAGCAGTTCTTC
once	NA	TRBJ1-3	TRBV4-1	CASSHPGTSGNTIYF	TGCGCCAGCAGCCATCCCGGGACAAGTGGAAACACCATATATTTT
NA	TRBD1	TRBJ2-7	TRBV2	CATTGGTGQYEQYF	TGTGCCACCACGGGCGGGACAGGGCAATACGAGCAGTACTTC
NA	TRBD2	TRBJ2-1	TRBV4-3	CASSTRLAQREQFF	TGCGCCAGCAGCACCAGACTAGCGCAGAGGGAGCAGTTCTTC
NA	TRBD2	TRBJ2-2	TRBV4-2	CASSQGWLAGANTGELFF	TGTGCCAGCAGCCAAGGTTGGCTAGCGGGCGCGAACACCGGGGAGCTGTTTTTT
NA	NA	TRBJ1-5	TRBV29-1	CSVGGGRNQPQHF	TGCAGCGTTGGAGGTGGGAGGAATCAGCCCCAGCATTTT